The 25 T cell receptor beta chains in this list originate from one sample, sequenced in a study of identical twins. From the 5' RACE reads, TCRdb called clonotypes with MiXCR, one entry per CDR3 protein. The data show about 100,000 distinct CDR3 sequences, about 6.1% seen once. The sample consisted of memory T cells sorted from blood. The receptor set was obtained from a woman aged 45-59 years in good health.

This clonotype has at least ten counts. The genes are TRBV20-1 and TRBJ2-3; no clear D. The CDR3 length is 11 residues. Germline V gives CDR1 DFQATT, CDR2 SNEGSKA (reference sequence). V lost 7 bases and J lost 3, with 8 bases in between. Here the CDR3 reads CSVPATDTQYF. As DNA, the CDR3 is TGCAGTGTCCCAGCTACAGATACGCAGTATTTT.

This clonotype was detected many times. The chain is built from TRBV7-6 and TRBJ1-5; the match to TRBD1 covers 7 bases. Germline-derived CDR1 and CDR2 are SGHVS and FNYEAQ. There are 14 residues in the CDR3. Trimming at V came to 1 base and at J to 4 bases, leaving 1 base not matched to a gene. CDR3 loop: CASSLVQGNQPQHF. The DNA of the CDR3 is TGTGCCAGCAGCTTAGTACAGGGGAATCAGCCCCAGCATTTT.

In this sample, this clonotype turned up many times. The chain is built from TRBV7-2 and TRBJ2-1; TRBD1 might be the D (5 bases). V was shortened by 5 bases and J by 0 bases, with 14 bases between the two germline ends. This CDR3 spans 16 amino acids. Germline V gives CDR1 SGHTA, CDR2 FQGNSA. CDR3 DNA: TGTGCCAGCAGCCTGGTGGGTGGGGCCTCCTACAATGAGCAGTTCTTC. Its protein product is CASSLVGGASYNEQFF.

This clonotype was recorded at least ten times. The V and J genes are TRBV20-1 and TRBJ2-5; D not certain. V dropped 0 bases and J dropped 7 bases, with 12 bases sitting between them. The CDR3 loop spans 13 amino acids. Germline lookup yields CDR1 DFQATT and CDR2 SNEGSKA (reference sequence). CDR3 region: CSAREARTRTQYF. In DNA form, the CDR3 reads TGCAGTGCTAGAGAGGCCCGGACCCGGACCCAGTACTTC.

This clonotype showed up many times. The chain carries TRBV27 and TRBJ2-7; maybe TRBD1 (5 bases). CDR1 MNHEY and CDR2 SMNVEV come from the germline V gene (reference sequence). V gave up 6 bases and J gave up 3 bases, with 12 bases separating them. This CDR3 region has 13 residues. CDR3 residues: CASSPRTLYEQYF. In DNA form, the CDR3 reads TGTGCCAGCAGCCCCCGGACACTCTACGAGCAGTACTTC.

The rearrangement links TRBV12-3 or TRBV12-4 to TRBJ2-7; TRBD2 might be the D (6 bases). The CDR3 spans 14 residues. V was cut by 4 bases and J by 6 bases, with 16 bases left in between. The CDR3, as DNA: TGTGCCAGCAGTTCCCCGGAGGGTAAGTGCGAGCAGTACGTC. It is translated as CASSSPEGKCEQYV.

This clonotype was seen repeatedly, ten times or more. The chain combines TRBV20-1 with TRBJ2-2; perhaps TRBD1 as D (6 bases). V lost 6 bases, J lost 4 bases, and 15 bases lay in between. This CDR3 spans 14 amino acids. Germline V lookup: CDR1 DFQATT, CDR2 SNEGSKA (reference sequence). The CDR3: CSALETGVTGELFF. Written as DNA, the CDR3 is TGCAGTGCCCTAGAGACAGGTGTCACCGGGGAGCTGTTTTTT.

This clonotype appeared many times. The chain carries TRBV5-6 and TRBJ1-2; D unresolved. Germline lookup yields CDR1 SGHDT and CDR2 YYEEEE. Trimming shortened V by 4 bases and J by 7 bases, and 17 bases separated the two germline ends. The CDR3 loop spans 14 amino acids. The CDR3 here is CASSPSGLPGGYTF. The CDR3 nucleotides are TGTGCCAGCAGCCCCTCTGGCTTGCCCGGTGGCTACACCTTC.

This clonotype was observed a handful of times. The chain carries TRBV7-9 and TRBJ2-7, with a weak D call TRBD2 (5 bases). The length of the CDR3 is 13 residues. In germline, CDR1 is SEHNR, CDR2 FQNEAQ (reference sequence). The V end lost 2 bases, the J end lost 4 bases, and 9 bases lay between the germline ends. CDR3 DNA: TGTGCCAGCAGCTTAACCGGGATATACGAGCAGTACGTC. It specifies CASSLTGIYEQYV.

This clonotype appeared many times. The chain carries TRBV4-1 and TRBJ1-3; unclear D gene. The length of the CDR3 is 13 residues. Germline-derived CDR1 and CDR2 are MGHRA and YSYEKL. V was pared by 2 bases and J by 7 bases, with 9 bases between. CDR3: CASSQLLVNTIYF. The DNA for the CDR3 is TGCGCCAGCAGCCAACTTCTTGTGAACACCATATATTTT.

This clonotype was picked up many times. The V and J genes are TRBV5-1 and TRBJ1-6; the match to TRBD1 covers 10 bases. The length of the CDR3 is 15 residues. Unmatched junction bases numbered 4, after V lost 3 bases and J lost 7 bases. Germline values: CDR1 SGHRS, CDR2 YFSETQ. The CDR3 loop is CASSWGTGENSPLHF. For the CDR3, the DNA is TGCGCCAGCAGCTGGGGGACAGGGGAAAATTCACCCCTCCACTTT.

This clonotype was counted between two and nine times. The rearrangement joins TRBV12-3 or TRBV12-4 to TRBJ2-7; D may be TRBD1 (5 bases). This CDR3 has 14 residues. V shed 5 bases and J shed 2 bases, with 13 bases lying between them. Here the CDR3 DNA reads TGTGCCAGCAGTGAGCAGGGTGGGGCCTACGAGCAGTACTTC. It codes for CASSEQGGAYEQYF.

This clonotype was counted many times. The rearrangement joins TRBV27 to TRBJ1-5, with D unresolved. V was trimmed by 5 bases and J by 0 bases, leaving 14 bases between them. Germline V gene lookup returns CDR1 MNHEY and CDR2 SMNVEV (reference sequence). The CDR3 has 16 residues. CDR3 DNA: TGTGCCAGCAGTCTACTTGGAGCGGCTAGCAATCAGCCCCAGCATTTT. It specifies CASSLLGAASNQPQHF.

The table lists this clonotype with many counts. The genes are TRBV12-3 or TRBV12-4 and TRBJ1-2; 7 bases line up with TRBD1. This CDR3 comprises 12 residues. With V trimmed by 5 bases and J by 9 bases, 6 bases remained unmatched. The CDR3 region is CASSGTGARYTF. In DNA, the CDR3 is TGTGCCAGCAGTGGAACAGGGGCGCGCTACACCTTC.

This clonotype has at least ten counts. The rearrangement links TRBV5-1 to TRBJ2-6; D is ambiguous. The CDR3 is 15 amino acids. V lost 0 bases to trimming and J lost 0 bases, with 4 bases between them. Germline-derived CDR1 and CDR2 are SGHRS and YFSETQ. The CDR3 protein is CASSLAISGANVLTF. The CDR3 DNA reads TGCGCCAGCAGCTTGGCCATCTCTGGGGCCAACGTCCTGACTTTC.

This clonotype was seen more than once but under ten times. The genes are TRBV2 and TRBJ2-1; possibly TRBD2 for D (6 bases). CDR3 length: 16 amino acids. V lost 2 bases and J lost 8, with 19 bases in between. Per germline, CDR1 SNHLY and CDR2 FYNNEI. CDR3 bases: TGTGCCAGCAGTGAAACCCCCGGGATCGGAGGGTATGAGCAGTTCTTC. Translation: CASSETPGIGGYEQFF.

This clonotype showed up many times. The V gene is TRBV7-2, the J gene TRBJ1-4; no definite D call. Looked up from germline, CDR1 is SGHTA and CDR2 is FQGNSA. The CDR3 spans 15 residues. The V and J ends lost 5 bases and 3 bases respectively, with 13 bases between them. DNA of the CDR3: TGTGCCAGCAGCCTCGACGGACGGGCTAATGAAAAACTGTTTTTT. Translated: CASSLDGRANEKLFF.

Ten or more counts support this clonotype. V and J are TRBV4-1 and TRBJ1-5, with D possibly matching TRBD1 (6 bases). Looked up from germline, CDR1 is MGHRA and CDR2 is YSYEKL. V lost 4 bases, J lost 3 bases, and 13 bases lay in between. The CDR3 consists of 15 residues. The chain's CDR3 is CASSRGQYDNQPQHF. As DNA, the CDR3 is TGCGCCAGCAGCCGCGGACAGTATGACAATCAGCCCCAGCATTTT.

This clonotype was found many times. CDR3 amino acids: CASSQDATNEKLFF. CDR3 nucleotide sequence: TGTGCCAGCAGCCAAGATGCAACTAATGAAAAACTGTTTTTT. This chain connects TRBV14 to TRBJ1-4; no reliable D call. The V end was cut by 0 bases, the J end by 0 bases, with 2 bases between. The CDR3 is made up of 14 amino acids. Germline V CDR1 and CDR2: SGHDN, FVKESK.

This chain links TRBV11-3 with TRBJ1-1; the D gene is possibly TRBD1 (6 bases). Germline V gene data show CDR1 as SGHNT and CDR2 as YENEEA. Deletions cut 3 bases from V and 3 bases from J, with 11 bases between. This CDR3 contains 14 residues. The CDR3 sequence is CASSFKQGHTEAFF. In DNA, the CDR3 is TGTGCCAGCAGCTTTAAACAGGGCCACACTGAAGCTTTCTTT. The entire variable domain, with the rest obtained from reference TRBV11-3 and TRBJ1-1, is as follows: EAGVVQSPRYKIIEKKQPVAFWCNPISGHNTLYWYLQNLGQGPELLIRYENEEAVDDSQLPKDRFSAERLKGVDSTLKIQPAELGDSAVYLCASSFKQGHTEAFFGQGTRLTVV.

This clonotype has only a few counts. V is TRBV6-5 and J is TRBJ1-2, with unresolved D. Trimming removed 11 bases from V and 0 bases from J, with 13 bases in between. CDR1 is MNHEY and CDR2 is SVGAGI in the germline V gene. This CDR3 is built from 13 residues. The CDR3 loop reads CAASQSSNYGYTF. Written as DNA, the CDR3 is TGTGCCGCCTCGCAGTCGTCTAACTATGGCTACACCTTC.

The CDR3 region is CASSLTGGATDTQYF. The CDR3 nucleotides read TGCGCCAGCAGCCTGACAGGGGGCGCGACAGATACGCAGTATTTT. The V call is TRBV4-1, the J call TRBJ2-3; 10 bases match TRBD1. This CDR3 is 15 amino acids long. Trimming cost V 4 bases and J 3 bases; bases outside gene matches: 4. Germline values: CDR1 MGHRA, CDR2 YSYEKL.

Ten or more counts support this clonotype. The rearrangement joins TRBV3-1 to TRBJ1-2; maybe TRBD1 (6 bases). V lost 4 bases to trimming and J lost 8 bases, with 17 bases between them. The CDR3 runs to 14 residues. CDR1 is LGHDT and CDR2 is YNNKEL in the germline V gene (reference sequence). CDR3 sequence: CASSLVRGIDGYTF. CDR3 sequence (DNA): TGTGCCAGCAGCCTTGTCAGGGGAATTGACGGCTACACCTTC.

This clonotype showed up many times. The chain recombines TRBV7-2 with TRBJ2-2, with D possibly being TRBD2 (5 bases). The CDR3 extends over 16 amino acids. V lost 1 base and J 4 bases, leaving 13 bases between the germline ends. From germline, CDR1 is SGHTA and CDR2 FQGNSA. DNA for the CDR3: TGTGCCAGCAGCTTAGTCGGGGATCTGGGCACCGGGGAGCTGTTTTTT. It translates to CASSLVGDLGTGELFF. Supplemented by reference TRBV7-2 and TRBJ2-2, the full variable domain reads GAGVSQSPSNKVTEKGKDVELRCDPISGHTALYWYRQSLGQGLEFLIYFQGNSAPDKSGLPSDRFSAERTGGSVSTLTIQRTQQEDSAVYLCASSLVGDLGTGELFFGEGSRLTVL.

This clonotype came up many times. The chain joins TRBV27 to TRBJ1-2; 9 bases are shared with TRBD1. The germline V gene has CDR1 MNHEY and CDR2 SMNVEV (reference sequence). The CDR3 is 17 residues long. V dropped 2 bases and J dropped 8; count of bases not matched to a gene: 15. The CDR3 loop is CASSLGSGGQGLRGYTF. CDR3 DNA sequence: TGTGCCAGCAGTTTAGGGTCCGGGGGACAGGGTTTGCGGGGCTACACCTTC.